Each of the 19 T cell receptor beta chains below was sequenced from the same sample in a study of cytomegalovirus exposure and HLA in healthy donors. The PCR made use of 60 Vbeta and 13 Jbeta primers. The protocol was immunoSEQ multiplex PCR, while the TCRdb copy is restricted to in-frame clones and leaves out a portion. Of roughly 250,000 clones detected, over 70% appear once; the ten largest clones hold 0.3%. Sequencing was carried out using PBMCs. All receptors come from a girl aged 2-15 years in good health and CMV-seronegative.

The J gene is TRBJ1-1, the V gene TRBV7-3; the D gene is possibly TRBD1 (6 bases). This CDR3 is built from 18 residues. CDR1 is SGHTA and CDR2 is FQGTGA in the germline V gene. Between the trimmed V and J ends, which lost 0 bases and 1 base, there was a span of 18 bases. CDR3: CASSLTKGVGRRNTEAFF. The CDR3 coding sequence is TGTGCCAGCAGCTTAACCAAGGGGGTCGGCCGTCGGAACACTGAAGCTTTCTTT.

The chain links TRBV6-1 to TRBJ2-3; 7 positions agree with TRBD2. CDR3 size: 15 residues. From germline, CDR1 is MNHNS and CDR2 SASEGT. V trimming: 2 bases; J trimming: 7 bases; junction bases outside the gene matches: 9. CDR3 residues: CASSELNLAGYTQYF. The DNA for the CDR3 is TGTGCCAGCAGTGAATTGAACTTAGCGGGTTATACGCAGTATTTT.

V and J are TRBV2 and TRBJ1-5, with 8 nucleotides matching TRBD1. The CDR3 has 16 residues. The J segment lost 4 bases and the V segment lost 5 bases, leaving 10 bases of the junction unmatched. The germline V gene encodes CDR1 SNHLY and CDR2 FYNNEI. This CDR3 reads CASSPSTGEKNQPQHF. CDR3 nucleotide sequence: TGTGCCAGCAGTCCATCGACAGGGGAAAAAAATCAGCCCCAGCATTTT.

This clone has just a few counts. The same CDR3 can be traced to other DNA sequences in this sample. This chain joins TRBV2 and TRBJ2-7; 9 nucleotides match TRBD2. There are 14 residues in the CDR3. The V gene's germline CDR1 is SNHLY and CDR2 FYNNEI. Trimming cost V 3 bases and J 1 base; bases outside gene matches: 1. Here the CDR3 reads CASSETSGSYEQYF. The CDR3 nucleotides read TGTGCCAGCAGTGAGACTAGCGGTTCCTACGAGCAGTACTTC. The variable domain in full, with the rest retrieved from reference TRBV2 and TRBJ2-7, is EPEVTQTPSHQVTQMGQEVILRCVPISNHLYFYWYRQILGQKVEFLVSFYNNEISEKSEIFDDQFSVERPDGSNFTLKIRSTKLEDSAMYFCASSETSGSYEQYFGPGTRLTVT.

V usage is TRBV4-2 and J usage is TRBJ2-1, with TRBD2 identical over 14 bases. The V gene end was trimmed by 4 bases and the J gene end by 0 bases; junction bases not matched to a gene: 8. Looked up from germline, CDR1 is LGHNA and CDR2 is YNFKEQ. This CDR3 contains 19 residues. The CDR3 sequence is CASSLPTSGRAGSYNEQFF. The CDR3, as DNA: TGTGCCAGCAGCCTCCCGACTAGCGGGAGGGCCGGCTCCTACAATGAGCAGTTCTTC.

The chain employs TRBV4-1 and TRBJ2-3, with TRBD1 identical over 9 bases. Looked up from germline, CDR1 is MGHRA and CDR2 is YSYEKL. This CDR3 has 15 amino acids. After removal of 2 bases from V and 2 bases from J, the junction contained 2 bases not matched to a gene. The CDR3 region has the DNA TGCGCCAGCAGCCAACGGGACAGGGCCACAGATACGCAGTATTTT. It encodes CASSQRDRATDTQYF.

This clone was seen more than once but under ten times. The rearrangement joins TRBV4-2 to TRBJ1-2; D may be TRBD1 (5 bases). The CDR3 covers 13 residues. Germline CDR1 reads LGHNA; CDR2 reads YNFKEQ. V lost 4 bases and J lost 6, with 12 bases in between. As DNA, the CDR3 is TGTGCCAGCAGCCTTTACTCGGGGGATGGCTACACCTTC. It specifies CASSLYSGDGYTF.

The rearrangement joins TRBV9 to TRBJ2-1, with 9 bases aligning to TRBD1. V shed 3 bases, J shed 9 bases, and the junction held 10 bases outside the gene matches. The germline gives CDR1 SGDLS, CDR2 YYNGEE. This CDR3 contains 15 residues. DNA for the CDR3: TGTGCCAGCAGCGGAGGGGGACAGGGTCTAATTGAGCAGTTCTTC. It encodes CASSGGGQGLIEQFF.

The J gene is TRBJ1-2, the V gene TRBV27; D is unresolved. From germline, CDR1 is MNHEY and CDR2 SMNVEV (reference sequence). Trimming took 4 bases from V and 4 from J, leaving 13 bases between them. The CDR3 is 14 amino acids. The CDR3: CASSSSGLFYGYTF. CDR3 nucleotides: TGTGCCAGCAGTTCCTCCGGTTTATTCTATGGCTACACCTTC.

This clone was detected a few times. The chain couples TRBV28 to TRBJ2-1; TRBD2 agrees at 8 bases. The CDR3 runs 16 residues. Germline-derived CDR1 and CDR2 are MDHEN and SYDVKM. V dropped 5 bases and J dropped 7; count of bases not matched to a gene: 13. The DNA of the CDR3 is TGTGCCAGCAGTCCCGGGGGGGTCCTTTTGGGGAATGAGCAGTTCTTC. Translated: CASSPGGVLLGNEQFF. The full variable domain, with the rest looked up from reference TRBV28 and TRBJ2-1, is DVKVTQSSRYLVKRTGEKVFLECVQDMDHENMFWYRQDPGLGLRLIYFSYDVKMKEKGDIPEGYSVSREKKERFSLILESASTNQTSMYLCASSPGGVLLGNEQFFGPGTRLTVL.

This sequence joins TRBV14 and TRBJ1-3, with 7 nucleotides matching TRBD1. This CDR3 comprises 14 residues. Germline V lookup: CDR1 SGHDN, CDR2 FVKESK. Trimming cost V 1 base and J 4 bases; bases outside gene matches: 1. The CDR3 region is CASSQGQGGNTIYF. The CDR3 nucleotides are TGTGCCAGCAGCCAAGGACAGGGCGGAAACACCATATATTTT.

The genes are TRBV27 and TRBJ2-7; 7 bases match TRBD1. The CDR3 is 13 amino acids. J was trimmed by 1 base and V by 9 bases; bases with no gene match: 6. CDR1 is MNHEY and CDR2 is SMNVEV in the germline V gene (reference sequence). CDR3 DNA: TGTGCCAGTGGGGACAGAGCATCCTACGAGCAGTACTTC. Translation gives CASGDRASYEQYF.

This rearrangement joins TRBV7-6 to TRBJ2-3; D gene ambiguous. The CDR3 has 15 residues. Germline-derived CDR1 and CDR2 are SGHVS and FNYEAQ. V lost 4 bases and J lost 4, with 15 bases in between. The CDR3 DNA follows: TGTGCCAGCAGCTACTCGCCTCGAGGCTCAGATACGCAGTATTTT. This translates into CASSYSPRGSDTQYF.

The J gene is TRBJ1-1, the V gene TRBV6-6, with D possibly TRBD1 on 5 matching bases. CDR1 MNHNY and CDR2 SVGAGI come from the germline V gene (reference sequence). V was cut by 3 bases and J by 3 bases, with 17 bases left in between. CDR3 length equals 16 residues. The CDR3 sequence is CASSYRQLKRHTEAFF. The CDR3 region has the DNA TGTGCCAGCAGTTATAGACAGCTCAAGAGACACACTGAAGCTTTCTTT.

The chain carries TRBV7-9 and TRBJ2-7; 7 nucleotides align to TRBD1. The V gene's germline CDR1 is SEHNR and CDR2 FQNEAQ (reference sequence). CDR3 length: 16 amino acids. J gave up 3 bases and V 8 bases, and 16 bases lay outside the gene matches. The CDR3 DNA is TGTGCCAGCCTCGACAGGGATGTCCCCGGAAACTACGAGCAGTACTTC. This translates into CASLDRDVPGNYEQYF.

The rearrangement links TRBV19 to TRBJ1-5; D is possibly TRBD1 (5 bases). CDR3 length: 11 amino acids. The germline V gene has CDR1 LNHDA and CDR2 SQIVND (reference sequence). V lost 8 bases and J 7 bases, leaving 9 bases between the germline ends. The chain's CDR3 is CASQRGQPQHF. As DNA, the CDR3 is TGTGCCAGTCAAAGGGGCCAGCCCCAGCATTTT.

The chain employs TRBV7-3 and TRBJ2-7; possible D gene TRBD1, 6 bases. This CDR3 has 13 residues. V lost 7 bases and J lost 1, with 11 bases in between. The germline gives CDR1 SGHTA, CDR2 FQGTGA. The DNA of the CDR3 is TGTGCCAGCAAGCAACAGGGTTCCTACGAGCAGTACTTC. It is translated as CASKQQGSYEQYF.

The CDR3 is CATSRKDRGSDTQYF. In DNA form, the CDR3 reads TGTGCCACCAGCAGAAAGGACAGGGGTTCAGATACGCAGTATTTT. J is TRBJ2-3 and V is TRBV15; 9 bases map to TRBD1. This CDR3 has 15 residues. The junction had 4 bases not matched to a gene; V was cut back by 2 bases and J by 4 bases. Per germline, CDR1 LNHNV and CDR2 YYDKDF (reference sequence). Together with reference TRBV15 and TRBJ2-3, the CDR3 gives the full variable domain: DAMVIQNPRYQVTQFGKPVTLSCSQTLNHNVMYWYQQKSSQAPKLLFHYYDKDFNNEADTPDNFQSRRPNTSFCFLDIRSPGLGDTAMYLCATSRKDRGSDTQYFGPGTRLTVL.

In this sample, this clone turned up a few times. The chain joins TRBV7-9 to TRBJ1-1, with a possible D match to TRBD1 (5 bases). V lost 0 bases to trimming and J lost 7 bases, with 6 bases between them. The V gene's germline CDR1 is SEHNR and CDR2 FQNEAQ (reference sequence). The CDR3 has 12 amino acids. CDR3 DNA sequence: TGTGCCAGCAGCTTAGCCGGGGGTGAAGCTTTCTTT. It encodes CASSLAGGEAFF.